The rows below give T cell receptor beta chains drawn from one sample of a study of T cell changes during pregnancy in multiple sclerosis. TCRdb's table, derived via immunoSEQ multiplex PCR, lists solely in-frame clones and lacks some. The data show 70,000 to 95,000 clones, 90% to 95% seen once. The sequencing here drew on peripheral blood, taken in the third trimester of pregnancy. Every receptor here comes from a female donor with multiple sclerosis, enrolled in a pregnancy study. CDR3s include the opening cysteine and the closing phenylalanine or tryptophan. Fields, in order: D gene, V gene, clone size, J gene, CDR3 DNA, CDR3 protein. A D gene is named only where the DNA matches it firmly. Some rows have no size entry. The others give once, few or many, or a class for an expanded clone.

TRBD1	TRBV6-5	NA	TRBJ2-3	TGTGCCAGCAGTTACTCGAGATCGACAGGGGGCGATACGCAGTATTTT	CASSYSRSTGGDTQYF
TRBD2	TRBV6-6	NA	TRBJ2-7	TGTGCCAGCAACAGGCTAGCGGGAGGGAACGAGCAGTACTTC	CASNRLAGGNEQYF
NA	TRBV5-5	NA	TRBJ2-7	TGTGCCAGCAGCTTGGCCCGTTCGCCTAGATGGCAGAGCTCCTACGAGCAGTACTTC	CASSLARSPRWQSSYEQYF
NA	TRBV7-2	once	TRBJ2-7	TGTGCCAGCAGCACCCTAGTAGGTTCTTCCGAGCAGTACTTC	CASSTLVGSSEQYF
NA	TRBV7-6	NA	TRBJ1-1	TGTGCCAGCAGCTTAGATTCTTGGGGCGGGAACACTGAAGCTTTCTTT	CASSLDSWGGNTEAFF
NA	TRBV5-6	NA	TRBJ1-1	TGTGCCAGTAGGGGCTTCGGTAGCACTGAAGCTTTCTTT	CASRGFGSTEAFF
TRBD2	TRBV28	NA	TRBJ2-1	TGTGCCAGTTTAGGGACTAGCGGGAGGACCTACAATGAGCAGTTCTTC	CASLGTSGRTYNEQFF
TRBD2	TRBV6-5	NA	TRBJ2-1	TGTGCCAGCAGTGCGACTAGCGGGAGCTACAATGAGCAGTTCTTC	CASSATSGSYNEQFF
NA	TRBV5-1	once	TRBJ2-3	TGCGCCAGCAGCTCTTCCCCAGATACGCAGTATTTT	CASSSSPDTQYF
TRBD2	TRBV28	once	TRBJ2-7	TGTGCCAGCAAAGACACGGGAGGGTTCGAGCAGTACTTC	CASKDTGGFEQYF
NA	TRBV2	NA	TRBJ2-2	TGTGCCAGCAGCCAACAGGGAACGGGCACCGGGGAGCTGTTTTTT	CASSQQGTGTGELFF
TRBD1	TRBV5-1	NA	TRBJ2-7	TGCGCCAGCAGCCGGGACAGGGGATGGGAGCAGTACTTC	CASSRDRGWEQYF
TRBD2	TRBV5-4	once	TRBJ2-1	TGTGCCAGCAGCCAGCCGGGACTAGCGGTGAGGAATGAGCAGTTCTTC	CASSQPGLAVRNEQFF
TRBD1	TRBV13	once	TRBJ2-1	TGTGCCAGCAGCTCGCCGGGACAGGGTTTTGGCCCTGCCTACAATGAGCAGTTCTTC	CASSSPGQGFGPAYNEQFF
NA	TRBV6-6	NA	TRBJ1-2	TGTGCCAGTGGGGAAAAGGGGCGTAACTATGGCTACACCTTC	CASGEKGRNYGYTF
NA	TRBV29-1	NA	TRBJ1-2	TGCAGCGTTGACCGAGGCGGAGGCTATGGCTACACCTTC	CSVDRGGGYGYTF
NA	TRBV19	NA	TRBJ2-5	TGTGCCAGTACGGACCTTAGCGGCGAGACCCAGTACTTC	CASTDLSGETQYF
TRBD2	TRBV5-1	NA	TRBJ2-7	TGCGCCAGCAGCCCTTTTCGCGGGAGCTACGAGCAGTACTTC	CASSPFRGSYEQYF
NA	TRBV28	NA	TRBJ1-3	TGTGCCAGCAGTCTCGACGGGGATAGTGGAAACACCATATATTTT	CASSLDGDSGNTIYF
NA	TRBV12-5	NA	TRBJ2-1	TGTGCTAGTGGTTTAATCGCGGACAATGAGCAGTTCTTC	CASGLIADNEQFF
TRBD1	TRBV6-6	NA	TRBJ1-1	TGTGCCAGCAGTTCCCGACAGGGCAACACTGAAGCTTTCTTT	CASSSRQGNTEAFF
NA	TRBV27	NA	TRBJ2-7	TGTGCCAGCAGATACCATCAGGGAACATCCTACGAGCAGTACTTC	CASRYHQGTSYEQYF
TRBD2	TRBV29-1	NA	TRBJ2-7	TGCAGCGTTTCGGGACTAACAAGCTCCTACGAGCAGTACTTC	CSVSGLTSSYEQYF
NA	TRBV6-6	NA	TRBJ2-7	TGTGCCAGCAGTTACCAGGGGTCTTTCGACGAGCAGTACTTC	CASSYQGSFDEQYF
TRBD2	TRBV6-1	NA	TRBJ2-7	TGTGCCAGCAGTGGTGAGCGGGAGCGATGGTACGAGCAGTACTTC	CASSGERERWYEQYF
TRBD1	TRBV19	NA	TRBJ2-2	TGTGCCAGTAAGATCGAGGGGGCGCCCACCGGGGAGCTGTTTTTT	CASKIEGAPTGELFF
NA	TRBV5-1	NA	TRBJ1-1	TGCGCCAGCAGCATCGGACAGACAGACACTGAAGCTTTCTTT	CASSIGQTDTEAFF
TRBD2	TRBV7-9	NA	TRBJ2-4	TGTGCCAGCAGCGGGGGACTAGCGGCAAAAAACATTCAGTACTTC	CASSGGLAAKNIQYF
NA	TRBV4-2	NA	TRBJ2-3	TGTGCCAGCAGCCAAGTCGGTGCTAGAACGTTGAGCACAGATACGCAGTATTTT	CASSQVGARTLSTDTQYF
TRBD2	TRBV5-6	once	TRBJ2-2	TGTGCCAGCAGCTCCATGACTAGCGGCTTTAACACCGGGGAGCTGTTTTTT	CASSSMTSGFNTGELFF
NA	TRBV9	NA	TRBJ1-2	TGTGCCAGCAGCGTGCAACAGAACTATGGCTACACCTTC	CASSVQQNYGYTF
NA	TRBV15	NA	TRBJ2-3	TGTGCCACCAGCAGAGATCCCGGGTTCGGTCCAGCCACAGATACGCAGTATTTT	CATSRDPGFGPATDTQYF
NA	TRBV5-1	few	TRBJ2-7	TGCGCCAGCAGCTTGCTTGGTTCAGGGGTGAGGGTGGACGAGCAGTACTTC	CASSLLGSGVRVDEQYF
NA	TRBV11-2	NA	TRBJ2-7	TGTGCCAGCAGCTCTAGCAGCTACGAGCAGTACTTC	CASSSSSYEQYF
TRBD2	TRBV29-1	NA	TRBJ2-3	TGCAGCGTTTATGCTAGCGGGAGCACAGATACGCAGTATTTT	CSVYASGSTDTQYF
TRBD1	TRBV29-1	NA	TRBJ2-1	TGCAGCGCCGGGACAGGGGGTTTAGATGAGCAGTTCTTC	CSAGTGGLDEQFF
NA	TRBV5-1	NA	TRBJ1-2	TGCGCCAGCAGCCAAACAGGGAACTATGGCTACACCTTC	CASSQTGNYGYTF
TRBD2	TRBV19	NA	TRBJ2-6	TGTGCCAGTAGTATAGTACGGGGGGGACCCGGGAGGGCTGGGGCCAACGTCCTGACTTTC	CASSIVRGGPGRAGANVLTF
NA	TRBV5-5	NA	TRBJ2-1	TGTGCCAGCAGCTTCCCTTACAATGAGCAGTTCTTC	CASSFPYNEQFF
TRBD2	TRBV5-5	NA	TRBJ2-7	TGTGCCAGCAGCTTGGCCGGGCTAGCGGGAGGCTCCTACGAGCAGTACTTC	CASSLAGLAGGSYEQYF
TRBD2	TRBV7-2	NA	TRBJ2-1	TGTGCCAGCAGCTCCCTCACCGGGACTAGCTATGAGCAGTTCTTC	CASSSLTGTSYEQFF
NA	TRBV6-6	NA	TRBJ1-1	TGTGCCAGCAGTTACTCGGGGGAGGCGGCTTTCTTT	CASSYSGEAAFF
TRBD1	TRBV10-3	NA	TRBJ1-5	TGTGCCATCAGTGGGACAGGGGGGGATCAGCCCCAGCATTTT	CAISGTGGDQPQHF
TRBD1	TRBV28	NA	TRBJ1-5	TGTGCCAGCAGCACCGACAGGGGCAATCAGCCCCAGCATTTT	CASSTDRGNQPQHF
NA	TRBV6-1	NA	TRBJ2-4	TGTGCCAGCAGTGATATCGACAGGGGCGGGAGGTACTTC	CASSDIDRGGRYF
TRBD1	TRBV13	once	TRBJ2-2	TGTGCCAGCAGCTTAGCGGCGACAGGGATGAACACCGGGGAGCTGTTTTTT	CASSLAATGMNTGELFF
NA	TRBV14	NA	TRBJ2-3	TGTGCCAGCAGCCCGGGTGCGGCTAGCACGGATACGCAGTATTTT	CASSPGAASTDTQYF
NA	TRBV28	NA	TRBJ2-3	TGTGCCAGCAGTTTACTAGCGGCAGGGGGCACAGATACGCAGTATTTT	CASSLLAAGGTDTQYF
TRBD1	TRBV6-6	NA	TRBJ2-7	TGTGCCAGCAGTTACTCGGGGACAGGGAACGAGCAGTACTTC	CASSYSGTGNEQYF
NA	TRBV5-4	NA	TRBJ2-1	TGTGCCAGCAGCACCATGACAGGGAGGATCTACAATGAGCAGTTCTTC	CASSTMTGRIYNEQFF
TRBD1	TRBV6-1	once	TRBJ2-7	TGTGCCAGCAACCCGACAGGGGGAATCCACGAGCAGTACTTC	CASNPTGGIHEQYF
TRBD1	TRBV28	NA	TRBJ1-4	TGTGCCAGCAGTCGGAGGGGGCACACTAATGAAAAACTGTTTTTT	CASSRRGHTNEKLFF
NA	TRBV28	NA	TRBJ1-5	TGTGCCAGCAGCCGGGGACATCTGGCCGGGTGGCCCCAGCATTTT	CASSRGHLAGWPQHF
NA	TRBV5-1	NA	TRBJ1-5	TGCGCCAGCAGCTTGTTTCCGGAGTTCAGCCCCCAGCATTTT	CASSLFPEFSPQHF
NA	TRBV9	NA	TRBJ1-1	TGTGCCAGCAGCGTAGGTGGGGGCATTCACACTGAAGCTTTCTTT	CASSVGGGIHTEAFF
NA	TRBV19	NA	TRBJ1-5	TGTGCCAGTAGTATACCGGGACTTCAGGGGCCCCAGCATTTT	CASSIPGLQGPQHF
TRBD1	TRBV9	NA	TRBJ1-2	TGTGCCAGCAGCGAACGACAGGGACTCTATGGCTACACCTTC	CASSERQGLYGYTF